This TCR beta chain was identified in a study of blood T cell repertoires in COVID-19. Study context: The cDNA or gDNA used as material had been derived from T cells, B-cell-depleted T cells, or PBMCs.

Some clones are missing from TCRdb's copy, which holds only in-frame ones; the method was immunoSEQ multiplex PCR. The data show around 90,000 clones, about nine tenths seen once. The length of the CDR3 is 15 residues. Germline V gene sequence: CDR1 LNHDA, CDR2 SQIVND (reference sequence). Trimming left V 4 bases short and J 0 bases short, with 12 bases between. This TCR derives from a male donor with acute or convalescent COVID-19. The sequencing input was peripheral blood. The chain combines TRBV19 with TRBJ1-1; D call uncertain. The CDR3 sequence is CASSRAETMNTEAFF. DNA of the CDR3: TGTGCCAGTAGTAGAGCAGAAACTATGAACACTGAAGCTTTCTTT.